These T cell receptor beta chains were read from a single sample in a study of somatic mutations in cytotoxic T cells in rheumatoid arthritis. Profiled with immunoSEQ multiplex PCR; TCRdb holds only in-frame clones, not every one. The sample holds about 26,000 clones, about 81% seen once. The sample consisted of CD8+ T cells sorted from blood. These TCRs come from a man aged 45-65 years in good health. Each CDR3 is given with its conserved first and last residue. The order of the fields is CDR3 DNA, CDR3 protein, D gene, V gene, J gene, clone size. D genes are given only for firm matches. Only part of the rows carry a size: once, few, many, or a class if the clone is expanded.

cdr3_nt: TGCGCCAGCAGCCAAATCACGGGAAAGGAGACCCAGTACTTC
cdr3_aa: CASSQITGKETQYF
d_call: NA
v_call: TRBV4-1
j_call: TRBJ2-5
clone_size: NA

cdr3_nt: TGCGCCAGCAGCCCAAACAGGGGTTCGTACGAGCAGTACTTC
cdr3_aa: CASSPNRGSYEQYF
d_call: TRBD1
v_call: TRBV4-1
j_call: TRBJ2-7
clone_size: NA

cdr3_nt: TGTGCCTGGAAGCTCAGGGGCAGCGGGAGAACAGATACGCAGTATTTT
cdr3_aa: CAWKLRGSGRTDTQYF
d_call: TRBD2
v_call: TRBV30
j_call: TRBJ2-3
clone_size: NA

cdr3_nt: TGCAGCGCTGTAGAGAACACCGGGGAGCTGTTTTTT
cdr3_aa: CSAVENTGELFF
d_call: NA
v_call: TRBV29-1
j_call: TRBJ2-2
clone_size: NA

cdr3_nt: TGTGCCAGCAGCACGGGGACAGAAAACACCGGGGAGCTGTTTTTT
cdr3_aa: CASSTGTENTGELFF
d_call: TRBD1
v_call: TRBV6-5
j_call: TRBJ2-2
clone_size: NA

cdr3_nt: TGTGCCAGCAGTTCTACCGGGACGACCACAGATACGCAGTATTTT
cdr3_aa: CASSSTGTTTDTQYF
d_call: NA
v_call: TRBV28
j_call: TRBJ2-3
clone_size: NA

cdr3_nt: TGTGCCAGCAGCTCCCCGATTAGACAGAATGAGCAGTTCTTC
cdr3_aa: CASSSPIRQNEQFF
d_call: NA
v_call: TRBV7-9
j_call: TRBJ2-1
clone_size: NA

cdr3_nt: TGTGCCAGCAGTGAAGCGCGAGGGGGCCCCGGGACTAGCGGGAGTTTGGGACCCACAGATACGCAGTATTTT
cdr3_aa: CASSEARGGPGTSGSLGPTDTQYF
d_call: TRBD2
v_call: TRBV6-1
j_call: TRBJ2-3
clone_size: NA

cdr3_nt: TGTGCCAGCAGCGTAATAGAGGACTACAATGAGCAGTTCTTC
cdr3_aa: CASSVIEDYNEQFF
d_call: NA
v_call: TRBV9
j_call: TRBJ2-1
clone_size: few

cdr3_nt: TGTGCCAGCAGTGGTGGGGCTAGCGGGATAATCAATGAGCAGTTCTTC
cdr3_aa: CASSGGASGIINEQFF
d_call: TRBD2
v_call: TRBV6-1
j_call: TRBJ2-1
clone_size: NA

cdr3_nt: TGTGCCAGCAGTTTATCGCGCAGGTCCTCCGGTGAGCAGTACTTC
cdr3_aa: CASSLSRRSSGEQYF
d_call: NA
v_call: TRBV27
j_call: TRBJ2-7
clone_size: NA

cdr3_nt: TGTGCCAGCAGTCCTCACTCTACCTACACTGAAGCTTTCTTT
cdr3_aa: CASSPHSTYTEAFF
d_call: NA
v_call: TRBV27
j_call: TRBJ1-1
clone_size: few

cdr3_nt: TGCAGTGCTTGGCGGGGTGAGCAGTTCTTC
cdr3_aa: CSAWRGEQFF
d_call: NA
v_call: TRBV20-1
j_call: TRBJ2-1
clone_size: NA

cdr3_nt: TGCGCCAGCAGCCAAGTTCTTAGACTAGCGGGATCCTACGAGCAGTACTTC
cdr3_aa: CASSQVLRLAGSYEQYF
d_call: TRBD2
v_call: TRBV4-1
j_call: TRBJ2-7
clone_size: NA

cdr3_nt: TGTGCCAGCAGCGCCCCCGGGACAGAATTTAACTATGGCTACACCTTC
cdr3_aa: CASSAPGTEFNYGYTF
d_call: TRBD1
v_call: TRBV5-4
j_call: TRBJ1-2
clone_size: NA

cdr3_nt: TGTGCCAGCAGCCGGGGTAGCTCCTACGAGCAGTACTTC
cdr3_aa: CASSRGSSYEQYF
d_call: NA
v_call: TRBV7-8
j_call: TRBJ2-7
clone_size: NA

cdr3_nt: TGTGCCAGCAGCTTAGGGGCTAGGAGGAATGAGCAGTTCTTC
cdr3_aa: CASSLGARRNEQFF
d_call: NA
v_call: TRBV7-6
j_call: TRBJ2-1
clone_size: NA

cdr3_nt: TGTGCCAGCAGTTACCGAATTACAGATACGCAGTATTTT
cdr3_aa: CASSYRITDTQYF
d_call: NA
v_call: TRBV6-5
j_call: TRBJ2-3
clone_size: NA

cdr3_nt: TGTGCCAGCAGCTTAGAAGTCTGGGTCGTGAACACTGAAGCTTTCTTT
cdr3_aa: CASSLEVWVVNTEAFF
d_call: NA
v_call: TRBV7-8
j_call: TRBJ1-1
clone_size: NA

cdr3_nt: TGTGCCAGCAGCGTTGGAGGGTCCCACTACAATGAGCAGTTCTTC
cdr3_aa: CASSVGGSHYNEQFF
d_call: NA
v_call: TRBV5-4
j_call: TRBJ2-1
clone_size: NA

cdr3_nt: TGTGCCAGCAGCTCCCCAGCCGTGGGAGGGCCGGGTCAGCCCCAGCATTTT
cdr3_aa: CASSSPAVGGPGQPQHF
d_call: NA
v_call: TRBV7-8
j_call: TRBJ1-5
clone_size: NA

cdr3_nt: TGTGCCAGCAGTCGGACTAGCGGGTACAATGAGCAGTTCTTC
cdr3_aa: CASSRTSGYNEQFF
d_call: TRBD2
v_call: TRBV5-4
j_call: TRBJ2-1
clone_size: NA

cdr3_nt: TGTGCCAGCAGCCCTCCAGACAGGGCCCAGAATGAAAAACTGTTTTTT
cdr3_aa: CASSPPDRAQNEKLFF
d_call: TRBD1
v_call: TRBV7-2
j_call: TRBJ1-4
clone_size: NA

cdr3_nt: TGTGCCAGCAAACAGGGCCCCCACACTGAAGCTTTCTTT
cdr3_aa: CASKQGPHTEAFF
d_call: NA
v_call: TRBV6-1
j_call: TRBJ1-1
clone_size: NA

cdr3_nt: TGTGCCAGCAGTGATGGGGGGCGGGTTGGTAGGAATCAGCCCCAGCATTTT
cdr3_aa: CASSDGGRVGRNQPQHF
d_call: NA
v_call: TRBV11-1
j_call: TRBJ1-5
clone_size: NA

cdr3_nt: TGTGCCAGCAGGAGGACTAGCGGGAGTGTAGATACGCAGTATTTT
cdr3_aa: CASRRTSGSVDTQYF
d_call: TRBD2
v_call: TRBV2
j_call: TRBJ2-3
clone_size: NA

cdr3_nt: TGTGCCAGCAGTGACGGGGGTGGGGACACAGATACGCAGTATTTT
cdr3_aa: CASSDGGGDTDTQYF
d_call: NA
v_call: TRBV6-4
j_call: TRBJ2-3
clone_size: NA

cdr3_nt: TGTGCCAGCAGCCGCCCCGGGATTACTACAATAGGTGAGCAGTTCTTC
cdr3_aa: CASSRPGITTIGEQFF
d_call: NA
v_call: TRBV7-9
j_call: TRBJ2-1
clone_size: few

cdr3_nt: TGCGCCAGCAGCTTGGGCAGGACCTCGCACACCGGGGAGCTGTTTTTT
cdr3_aa: CASSLGRTSHTGELFF
d_call: NA
v_call: TRBV5-1
j_call: TRBJ2-2
clone_size: NA

cdr3_nt: TGTGCCAGCAGAGGACAGGGGTTTACCGGGGAGCTGTTTTTT
cdr3_aa: CASRGQGFTGELFF
d_call: TRBD1
v_call: TRBV7-6
j_call: TRBJ2-2
clone_size: NA

cdr3_nt: TGTGCCAGTAGTAATAGACACTTGCTAACTAGTACAGATACGCAGTATTTT
cdr3_aa: CASSNRHLLTSTDTQYF
d_call: NA
v_call: TRBV19
j_call: TRBJ2-3
clone_size: once

cdr3_nt: TGCGCCAGCAGCCAAGATGGGCCCCACAATGAGCAGTTCTTC
cdr3_aa: CASSQDGPHNEQFF
d_call: NA
v_call: TRBV4-1
j_call: TRBJ2-1
clone_size: NA

cdr3_nt: TGTGCCAGCAGCAGCCTAAGACAGGGGGTGGGCAATCAGCCCCAGCATTTT
cdr3_aa: CASSSLRQGVGNQPQHF
d_call: NA
v_call: TRBV21-1
j_call: TRBJ1-5
clone_size: NA

cdr3_nt: TGTGCCAGCAGCTTAGAGTATAGCGGGAGGTATCGTGAGCAGTTCTTC
cdr3_aa: CASSLEYSGRYREQFF
d_call: TRBD2
v_call: TRBV11-2
j_call: TRBJ2-1
clone_size: NA

cdr3_nt: TGTGCCAGCGGCGAGGGGAGGTTCTACGAGCAGTACTTC
cdr3_aa: CASGEGRFYEQYF
d_call: NA
v_call: TRBV27
j_call: TRBJ2-7
clone_size: NA

cdr3_nt: TGTGCCAGCAGCTTGGGGACAGGCAGGCTCCACGAGCAGTACTTC
cdr3_aa: CASSLGTGRLHEQYF
d_call: TRBD1
v_call: TRBV5-6
j_call: TRBJ2-7
clone_size: NA

cdr3_nt: TGTGCCAGCAGTTCCAAGCGGGAGGGCCTATTTTTTGAGCAGTTCTTC
cdr3_aa: CASSSKREGLFFEQFF
d_call: TRBD2
v_call: TRBV6-6
j_call: TRBJ2-1
clone_size: NA

cdr3_nt: TGTGCCATCGCCGTTGGCGGGAGGTGGGGAGAGACCCAGTACTTC
cdr3_aa: CAIAVGGRWGETQYF
d_call: TRBD2
v_call: TRBV10-3
j_call: TRBJ2-5
clone_size: once

cdr3_nt: TGTGCCAGCAGCTTCTTAGCGGGAGGAGGGTTCACCGGGGAGCTGTTTTTT
cdr3_aa: CASSFLAGGGFTGELFF
d_call: TRBD2
v_call: TRBV7-9
j_call: TRBJ2-2
clone_size: few

cdr3_nt: TGTGCCAGCAGCTTAGGGACGCGCGAAAAACTGTTTTTT
cdr3_aa: CASSLGTREKLFF
d_call: NA
v_call: TRBV7-2
j_call: TRBJ1-4
clone_size: NA

cdr3_nt: TGCGCCAGCAGCCAAGATTACAGGAATGGCTACACCTTC
cdr3_aa: CASSQDYRNGYTF
d_call: NA
v_call: TRBV4-1
j_call: TRBJ1-2
clone_size: NA

cdr3_nt: TGTGCCAGCAGCTTGAGTTGGGATGAGCAGTTCTTC
cdr3_aa: CASSLSWDEQFF
d_call: NA
v_call: TRBV5-4
j_call: TRBJ2-1
clone_size: NA

cdr3_nt: TGTGCCAGCAGCGTAGGCAGCAATCAGCCCCAGCATTTT
cdr3_aa: CASSVGSNQPQHF
d_call: NA
v_call: TRBV9
j_call: TRBJ1-5
clone_size: NA

cdr3_nt: TGTGCCAGCAGTGCGACCTCACTAGTTCCATTCTACAATGAGCAGTTCTTC
cdr3_aa: CASSATSLVPFYNEQFF
d_call: NA
v_call: TRBV27
j_call: TRBJ2-1
clone_size: NA

cdr3_nt: TGTGCCAGCAGCCCCCTGGGTTTGGCCTACGAGCAGTACTTC
cdr3_aa: CASSPLGLAYEQYF
d_call: NA
v_call: TRBV14
j_call: TRBJ2-7
clone_size: NA

cdr3_nt: TGCAGCGTGGAAGGGGACGCTAACCACTACGAGCAGTACTTC
cdr3_aa: CSVEGDANHYEQYF
d_call: NA
v_call: TRBV29-1
j_call: TRBJ2-7
clone_size: NA

cdr3_nt: TGTGCCAGCAGCTTTCTATCCCACCGGCTAGCGAGCACCGGGGAGCTGTTTTTT
cdr3_aa: CASSFLSHRLASTGELFF
d_call: NA
v_call: TRBV7-9
j_call: TRBJ2-2
clone_size: NA

cdr3_nt: TGTGCCAGCAGTTACAGTCCCACCACTGAAGCTTTCTTT
cdr3_aa: CASSYSPTTEAFF
d_call: NA
v_call: TRBV27
j_call: TRBJ1-1
clone_size: few

cdr3_nt: TGTGCCAGCAGCCCCCGGGGGTTCAGCTCCGAAGCTTTCTTT
cdr3_aa: CASSPRGFSSEAFF
d_call: NA
v_call: TRBV9
j_call: TRBJ1-1
clone_size: NA

cdr3_nt: TGTGCCAGCAGTTACCGTGCGGGAGTGAACGAGCAGTACTTC
cdr3_aa: CASSYRAGVNEQYF
d_call: TRBD2
v_call: TRBV6-6
j_call: TRBJ2-7
clone_size: NA

cdr3_nt: TGTGCCAGCAGCTATTCGGACAGGAGGAGACGAGATACGCAGTATTTT
cdr3_aa: CASSYSDRRRRDTQYF
d_call: TRBD1
v_call: TRBV7-9
j_call: TRBJ2-3
clone_size: NA

cdr3_nt: TGCGCCAGCAGCTTGGCTACTAGCGCGCAAGAGACCCAGTACTTC
cdr3_aa: CASSLATSAQETQYF
d_call: TRBD2
v_call: TRBV5-1
j_call: TRBJ2-5
clone_size: NA

cdr3_nt: TGTGCCAGCAGCTTAGCGCTAACTAGCGGGAGGCCTTCTGACTACGAGCAGTACTTC
cdr3_aa: CASSLALTSGRPSDYEQYF
d_call: TRBD2
v_call: TRBV7-9
j_call: TRBJ2-7
clone_size: NA

cdr3_nt: TGTGCCAGCAGTACGATGAACAATGAGCAGTTCTTC
cdr3_aa: CASSTMNNEQFF
d_call: NA
v_call: TRBV2
j_call: TRBJ2-1
clone_size: once

cdr3_nt: TGTGCCAGCAGCCAAGATAAACCGCACACAGATACGCAGTATTTT
cdr3_aa: CASSQDKPHTDTQYF
d_call: NA
v_call: TRBV14
j_call: TRBJ2-3
clone_size: NA

cdr3_nt: TGTGCCAGCAGTGAATCTTTAAGCTCCTACAATGAGCAGTTCTTC
cdr3_aa: CASSESLSSYNEQFF
d_call: NA
v_call: TRBV2
j_call: TRBJ2-1
clone_size: NA